Presented here are 32 T cell receptor beta chains from one specimen sequenced in a study of post-analysis software for immune sequencing data. Antigens of these TCRs are unknown. Unique molecular identifiers featured in each of the TCR beta cDNA libraries. Using its own MiXCR run on the PCR reads, TCRdb lists one record per CDR3 protein. The table lists about 190,000 distinct CDR3 sequences, roughly 30% of them singletons. Findings and limits, study-wide: TRBV5-6, TRBV5-1 and TRBV20-1 belonged to a set of about five TRBV segments that were more frequent in patients than controls.

The source material was blood. These receptors originate from a girl aged 2-17 years with multiple sclerosis.

This clonotype was seen a handful of times. The chain employs TRBV7-3 and TRBJ2-1; 10 bases are shared with TRBD2. The CDR3 is made up of 15 amino acids. J lost 6 bases, V lost 5 bases, and 7 bases had no gene match. Germline values: CDR1 SGHTA, CDR2 FQGTGA. The CDR3 DNA reads as TGTGCCAGCAGCCCGAGCGGGGGGGCGTCCAATGAGCAGTTCTTC. Translated: CASSPSGGASNEQFF.

The chain links TRBV20-1 to TRBJ1-4; TRBD1 is a possible D gene (6 bases). CDR1 is DFQATT and CDR2 is SNEGSKA in the germline V gene (reference sequence). CDR3 length equals 13 residues. Trimming removed 3 bases from V and 8 bases from J, with 13 bases in between. CDR3 amino acids: CSARWGASEKLFF. In nucleotides, the CDR3 is TGCAGTGCTAGGTGGGGGGCGAGCGAAAAACTGTTTTTT.

This clonotype came up many times. The chain couples TRBV29-1 to TRBJ2-1; 12 bases are a match to TRBD1. The germline V gene has CDR1 SQVTM and CDR2 ANQGSEA. The CDR3 runs 12 residues. V shed 6 bases, J shed 9 bases, and the junction held 3 bases outside the gene matches. CDR3: CSVGTGGTEQFF. The CDR3 bases are TGCAGCGTCGGGACAGGGGGCACTGAGCAGTTCTTC.

V usage is TRBV20-1 and J usage is TRBJ2-3; D may be TRBD1 or TRBD2 (5 bases each). Deletions cut 5 bases from V and 4 bases from J, with 19 bases between. This CDR3 region has 15 residues. Germline V gene sequence: CDR1 DFQATT, CDR2 SNEGSKA (reference sequence). CDR3 sequence: CSAGRATLGADTQYF. The CDR3 coding sequence is TGCAGTGCTGGTCGGGCCACCTTGGGGGCAGATACGCAGTATTTT.

This clonotype was seen only a few times. The rearrangement links TRBV7-9 to TRBJ1-5; D perhaps matches TRBD1 (5 bases). This CDR3 is 15 amino acids long. Trimming removed 2 bases from V and 2 bases from J, with 10 bases in between. CDR1 and CDR2 from the germline V gene are SEHNR and FQNEAQ (reference sequence). CDR3 sequence (DNA): TGTGCCAGCAGCTTAAAGGGGTCGGGCAATCAGCCCCAGCATTTT. This codes for CASSLKGSGNQPQHF. The full variable domain, in which reference TRBV7-9 and TRBJ1-5 provide the parts outside the CDR3, is DTGVSQNPRHKITKRGQNVTFRCDPISEHNRLYWYRQTLGQGPEFLTYFQNEAQLEKSRLLSDRFSAERPKGSFSTLEIQRTEQGDSAMYLCASSLKGSGNQPQHFGDGTRLSIL.

Worth noting for this clonotype: Being one base from a much bigger clone, this may be a read error. The chain joins TRBV20-1 to TRBJ2-1; D is perhaps TRBD1 (5 bases). Germline CDR1 reads DFQATT; CDR2 reads SNEGSKA (reference sequence). The CDR3 totals 15 residues. V gave up 3 bases and J gave up 4 bases, with 16 bases separating them. The CDR3 sequence: CSASWRASGYNEQFF. The CDR3 nucleotides are TGCAGTGCTAGTTGGCGAGCATCAGGGTACAATGAGCAGTTCTTC.

V is TRBV30 and J is TRBJ1-1; D is uncertain. The V gene lost 0 bases and the J gene lost 1 base, with 6 bases spanning the gap. CDR3 size: 13 residues. The germline gives CDR1 GTSNPN, CDR2 SVGIG (reference sequence). Written as DNA, the CDR3 is TGTGCCTGGAGTGTACGGGGGAACACTGAAGCTTTCTTT. Encoded protein: CAWSVRGNTEAFF.

This clonotype was detected many times. Its ends do not fully match the called genes, so a read error is possible. The J gene is TRBJ2-7, the V gene TRBV4-1, with D possibly being TRBD1 (6 bases). Germline CDR1 MGHRA, CDR2 YSYEKL. The CDR3 runs 16 residues. The CDR3 sequence is CASNQGPGTSSYEQYF. CDR3 nucleotides: TGCGCCAGCAACCAAGGTCCCGGGACATCCTCCTACGAGCAGTACTTC.

This rearrangement joins TRBV20-1 to TRBJ2-1; 8 bases align to TRBD2. CDR3 length equals 15 residues. Germline V CDR1 and CDR2: DFQATT, SNEGSKA (reference sequence). The J segment lost 2 bases and the V segment lost 0 bases, leaving 3 bases of the junction unmatched. The CDR3, as DNA: TGCAGTGCTAGAGACCCGGGAGGGCCCTACAATGAGCAGTTCTTC. Protein: CSARDPGGPYNEQFF.

J is TRBJ2-5 and V is TRBV21-1; the table's D call, TRBD1, was not checked against the DNA. TRBV21-1 is a pseudogene segment. CDR3 length equals 15 residues. This CDR3 is CASSRFPDRQETQYF. CDR3 in DNA: TGTGCCAGCAGCAGGTTCCCCGACAGGCAAGAGACTCAGTACTTC.

A word on this clonotype: An end of the junction differs from the germline gene, which may be a read error. This chain links TRBV20-1 with TRBJ1-6; 8 bases agree with TRBD1. The CDR3 has 15 amino acids. In germline, CDR1 is DFQATT, CDR2 SNEGSKA (reference sequence). The CDR3 nucleotides read TGCAGTGCCAGACGGGCAGGGGGCGGGAATTCACCCCCCCACTTT. This sequence encodes CSARRAGGGNSPPHF.

For this clonotype: This could be a read error, since a much larger clone is one nucleotide away. The chain carries TRBV6-1 and TRBJ2-7; 9 bases fit TRBD1. Germline-derived CDR1 and CDR2 are MNHNS and SASEGT. Unmatched junction bases numbered 9, after V lost 9 bases and J lost 3 bases. This CDR3 spans 14 amino acids. CDR3 nucleotide sequence: TGTGCCAGTCGACAGGGGGTGTCAAGCTACGAGCAGTACTTC. Amino acids: CASRQGVSSYEQYF.

In the case of this clonotype: A read error may be the cause here, since a much bigger clone is one base away. The rearrangement links TRBV5-1 to TRBJ2-5, with D unclear. CDR3 length: 14 amino acids. Germline V lookup: CDR1 SGHRS, CDR2 YFSETQ. The CDR3: CASSLAGPQEAQYF. The DNA of the CDR3 is TGCGCCAGCAGCTTGGCCGGCCCACAAGAGGCCCAGTACTTC.

This clonotype has a count of ten or more. The chain has TRBV29-1 and TRBJ2-3; TRBD2 might be the D (6 bases). Germline values: CDR1 SQVTM, CDR2 ANQGSEA. CDR3 length: 16 residues. The V end lost 6 bases, the J end lost 0 bases, and 19 bases lay between the germline ends. CDR3 in DNA: TGCAGCGTCGTCTGGATTTGGAGGGTTAGCACAGATACGCAGTATTTT. Encoded protein: CSVVWIWRVSTDTQYF.

V gene TRBV5-6 combines with J gene TRBJ2-7; D is tentatively TRBD1 or TRBD2 (5 bases each). CDR3 size: 15 residues. In germline, CDR1 is SGHDT, CDR2 YYEEEE. Trimming removed 0 bases at V and 2 bases at J, with 12 bases between. The chain's CDR3 is CASSLAGTEPYEQYF. CDR3 nucleotides: TGTGCCAGCAGCTTGGCCGGGACGGAACCCTACGAGCAGTACTTC. Full variable domain (remainder filled in from reference TRBV5-6 and TRBJ2-7): DAGVTQSPTHLIKTRGQQVTLRCSPKSGHDTVSWYQQALGQGPQFIFQYYEEEERQRGNFPDRFSGHQFPNYSSELNVNALLLGDSALYLCASSLAGTEPYEQYFGPGTRLTVT.

The chain employs TRBV11-3 and TRBJ2-1, with 10 bases lining up with TRBD2. Germline CDR1 SGHNT, CDR2 YENEEA. This CDR3 has 16 residues. The V gene end was trimmed by 5 bases and the J gene end by 9 bases; junction bases not matched to a gene: 13. CDR3 bases: TGTGCCAGCAGCACCATTAGCGGGAGGATTCGTGTTGAGCAGTTCTTC. Translated: CASSTISGRIRVEQFF.

This clonotype was seen more than once but under ten times. The V call is TRBV3-1, the J call TRBJ1-4; maybe TRBD1 (6 bases). V dropped 0 bases and J dropped 6 bases, with 11 bases sitting between them. CDR3 length equals 15 residues. Germline-derived CDR1 and CDR2 are LGHDT and YNNKEL (reference sequence). CDR3 residues: CASSQDGDTYEKLFF. CDR3 bases: TGTGCCAGCAGCCAAGATGGGGACACGTATGAAAAACTGTTTTTT.

The chain recombines TRBV7-9 with TRBJ2-1; TRBD1 matches 9 bases. This CDR3 region has 16 residues. V was pared by 4 bases and J by 7 bases, with 11 bases of the junction left unmatched. Germline lookup yields CDR1 SEHNR and CDR2 FQNEAQ (reference sequence). The CDR3 nucleotides are TGTGCCAGCAGCTACGGGACAGGGATCGGCCAGAATGAGCAGTTCTTC. It codes for CASSYGTGIGQNEQFF.

This clonotype was counted at least ten times. V is TRBV15 and J is TRBJ2-2; no reliable D call. CDR3 size: 14 residues. The germline CDR1 and CDR2 sequences are LNHNV and YYDKDF (reference sequence). Trimming removed 1 base at V and 7 bases at J, with 10 bases between. The CDR3 here is CATSRVGEGGELFF. CDR3 nucleotide sequence: TGTGCCACCAGCAGAGTCGGAGAAGGCGGGGAGCTGTTTTTT.

The rearrangement joins TRBV3-1 to TRBJ2-1; 12 positions match TRBD2. There are 16 residues in the CDR3. Germline V gene lookup returns CDR1 LGHDT and CDR2 YNNKEL (reference sequence). The V segment lost 5 bases and the J segment 3 bases; nucleotides outside the gene matches: 5. CDR3 DNA sequence: TGTGCCAGCAGCAAGACTAGCGGGGGAGTCTACAATGAGCAGTTCTTC. It specifies CASSKTSGGVYNEQFF.

This chain uses TRBV20-1 with TRBJ2-3; 9 nucleotides line up with TRBD1. Trimming cost V 1 base and J 3 bases; bases outside gene matches: 5. The CDR3 is made up of 15 amino acids. Per the germline V gene, CDR1 is DFQATT and CDR2 is SNEGSKA (reference sequence). In DNA, the CDR3 is TGCAGTGCTAGAGGGGACAGGGACAGGACAGATACGCAGTATTTT. It encodes CSARGDRDRTDTQYF.

Note on this clonotype: No conserved phenylalanine or tryptophan ends this CDR3, so it is likely a read error. The chain employs TRBV7-9 and TRBJ1-1; no definite D call. CDR3 size: 14 residues. From germline, CDR1 is SEHNR and CDR2 FQNEAQ (reference sequence). The V end was cut by 0 bases, the J end by 1 base, with 6 bases between. CDR3 coding DNA: TGTGCCAGCAGCTTAGCGCTCCCGAACACTGAAGCTTTCTTG. Residues: CASSLALPNTEAFL.

This chain joins TRBV29-1 and TRBJ2-7, with a weak D call TRBD2 (5 bases). Looked up from germline, CDR1 is SQVTM and CDR2 is ANQGSEA. Trimming took 7 bases from V and 5 from J, leaving 21 bases between them. The CDR3 extends over 14 amino acids. DNA of the CDR3: TGCAGCGCTCGTCCGGGGATAGGGCGCCACGAGCAGTACTTC. Translation: CSARPGIGRHEQYF.

This chain links TRBV20-1 with TRBJ2-1; TRBD2 matches 11 bases. V gave up 0 bases and J gave up 7 bases; unmatched junction bases: 5. The germline CDR1 and CDR2 sequences are DFQATT and SNEGSKA (reference sequence). The CDR3 spans 15 residues. CDR3 loop: CSARDRTSGRNEQFF. The CDR3 DNA sequence: TGCAGTGCTAGAGATAGAACTAGCGGGAGAAATGAGCAGTTCTTC.

In the case of this clonotype: This clone may be a read error of a much larger clone one base away. The chain carries TRBV28 and TRBJ2-4; D is unclear. The DNA matches TRBJ2-7 better at its end, which makes the J call doubtful. Germline CDR1 MDHEN, CDR2 SYDVKM. CDR3 size: 14 residues. The CDR3 protein is CASSDNGPAGEQYF. In nucleotides, the CDR3 is TGTGCCAGCAGTGACAATGGTCCAGCAGGCGAGCAGTACTTC.

The chain uses TRBV28 and TRBJ2-3, with 8 bases fitting TRBD2. Trimming removed 2 bases from V and 7 bases from J; junction bases left unmatched: 2. CDR1 and CDR2 (germline): MDHEN, SYDVKM. This CDR3 comprises 13 residues. The CDR3 here is CASSLREGNTQYF. CDR3 DNA sequence: TGTGCCAGCAGTTTACGGGAGGGGAATACGCAGTATTTT.

This clonotype has just a few counts. The rearrangement joins TRBV20-1 to TRBJ2-7; D may correspond to TRBD1 or TRBD2 (5 bases each). The CDR3 runs 14 residues. Germline V gives CDR1 DFQATT, CDR2 SNEGSKA (reference sequence). V lost 4 bases to trimming and J lost 2 bases, with 15 bases between them. The CDR3 region is CSANSGTSAYEQYF. In nucleotides, the CDR3 is TGCAGTGCTAACTCCGGGACCAGTGCCTACGAGCAGTACTTC.

This chain uses TRBV7-8 with TRBJ2-5, with unresolved D. Germline CDR1 SGHVS, CDR2 FQNEAQ. Trimming took 5 bases from V and 7 from J, leaving 17 bases between them. This CDR3 spans 14 amino acids. CDR3 sequence reads: CASSLQGSLGTQYF. For the CDR3, the DNA is TGTGCCAGCAGCCTCCAAGGTTCACTGGGGACCCAGTACTTC.

This clonotype came up a few times. The J gene is TRBJ1-4, the V gene TRBV4-1; D may be TRBD1 (6 bases). CDR1 and CDR2 (germline): MGHRA, YSYEKL. The germline V and J ends were trimmed by 4 bases and 5 bases, with 14 bases remaining between them. This CDR3 spans 15 amino acids. This CDR3 is CASSPSGQQNEKLFF. CDR3 sequence (DNA): TGCGCCAGCAGCCCTTCCGGACAGCAGAATGAAAAACTGTTTTTT.

V usage is TRBV14 and J usage is TRBJ1-3; possible D gene TRBD1, 6 bases. This CDR3 has 16 amino acids. Germline CDR1 SGHDN, CDR2 FVKESK. Trimming shortened V by 1 base and J by 2 bases, and 12 bases separated the two germline ends. The chain's CDR3 is CASSQVSTGPGNTIYF. DNA of the CDR3: TGTGCCAGCAGCCAAGTCTCTACAGGGCCTGGAAACACCATATATTTT.

This clonotype was counted at least ten times. The CDR3 sequence: CASSQFVIQVGYTF. The CDR3 coding sequence is TGCGCCAGCAGCCAATTCGTCATACAAGTTGGCTACACCTTC. This chain connects TRBV4-1 to TRBJ1-2; D gene unclear. The CDR3 is made up of 14 amino acids. Per germline, CDR1 MGHRA and CDR2 YSYEKL. The V gene lost 2 bases and the J gene lost 7 bases, with 14 bases spanning the gap.

This clonotype was recorded at least ten times. V usage is TRBV21-1 and J usage is TRBJ2-5; TRBD1, the table's D call, was not compared with the DNA. TRBV21-1 represents a pseudogene. The length of the CDR3 is 14 residues. As DNA, the CDR3 is TGTGCCAGCAGCCCCGGATGGGTTGGAGAGACCCAGTACTTC. This gives the protein CASSPGWVGETQYF.